Sequencing of this T cell receptor (beta chain) was carried out in a study of response to subunit inactivated influenza vaccine. This clonotype was observed a few times. TCRdb ran MiXCR on the RT-PCR reads and lists one entry per CDR3 protein. The profile shows about 570,000 distinct CDR3 sequences, approximately 10% of them singletons. The V gene lost 4 bases and the J gene lost 4 bases, with 11 bases spanning the gap. The germline V gene has CDR1 MNHEY and CDR2 SMNVEV (reference sequence). The CDR3 length is 14 residues. The sample was also linked to a second study, of T cells expressing NK-cell markers. That source adds: The authors generated TCR beta cDNA through 5'RACE template switching with UMIs. Beta-chain profiling covered CD3+CD56+NKG2C+, CD3+CD56+NKG2C- and CD3+CD56-NKG2C+ sorted subsets. Sorting was restricted to alpha-beta TCR T cells by an anti-gamma-delta TCR antibody in several experiments. In a few donors, dominant clonotypes made up roughly 28.3-65% of CD3+CD56-NKG2C+ cells.

The rearrangement joins TRBV27 to TRBJ1-5, with D maybe TRBD1 (6 bases). Here the sequenced sample was PBMCs from blood, taken on the day of vaccination. The receptor was derived from a man between 45 and 60 years old who received an inactivated influenza vaccine. CDR3 coding DNA: TGTGCCAGCAGTTCATTGGACAGAAATCAGCCCCAGCATTTT. Translated, it gives CASSSLDRNQPQHF.